A selection of T cell receptor beta chains follows, all from one sample in a study of a mutant IDH1 vaccine in newly diagnosed glioma. Antigens for these TCRs are unknown. Profiled with immunoSEQ multiplex PCR; TCRdb holds only in-frame clones, not every one. Of 77,000 or so clones listed, about 81% are singletons. The material was PBMCs, obtained from a glioma patient whose treatment included an IDH1 peptide vaccine. The receptors derive from a man aged 40-55 years with glioma. Both conserved end residues are part of each CDR3. D genes are given only for firm matches. Clone size appears in some rows only: once, few, many, or a class for an expanded clone.

TGTGCCAGCAGCCAAGGCAGTAGGGTGACGAGCTACAATGAGCAGTTCTTC	CASSQGSRVTSYNEQFF	.	.	TRBV4-2	TRBJ2-1
TGCGCCAGCAGCCAGGGGGGGGAATGGGTCGGTGAGCAGTTCTTC	CASSQGGEWVGEQFF	TRBD2	once	TRBV4-3	TRBJ2-1
TGCGCCAGCAGCCTATTCCTAGCGGAAGAGCAGTACTTC	CASSLFLAEEQYF	TRBD2	.	TRBV4-1	TRBJ2-7
TGTGCCAGTAGTATGCAGGACAGGGGCACTCTTACCGGGGAGCTGTTTTTT	CASSMQDRGTLTGELFF	TRBD1	few	TRBV19	TRBJ2-2
TGTGCCAGCAGTTTGCTCCCGTTCAGAACGGGGGGATTAGATACGCAGTATTTT	CASSLLPFRTGGLDTQYF	TRBD2	.	TRBV27	TRBJ2-3
TGTGCCAGCAGCTCTTCAGGACCTAGCGGCGCTACGCAGTATTTT	CASSSSGPSGATQYF	TRBD2	few	TRBV5-4	TRBJ2-3
TGTGCCAGCAGCGTAGGAGGGGGGGCCCGCGAGACCCAGTACTTC	CASSVGGGARETQYF	.	.	TRBV9	TRBJ2-5
TGTGCCTCAAGGGGGGGCTCAATCCCCAATGAGCAGTTCTTC	CASRGGSIPNEQFF	.	.	TRBV27	TRBJ2-1
TGTGCCAGTAGTATAGATTGGGGAAGTACTAACTATGGCTACACCTTC	CASSIDWGSTNYGYTF	.	.	TRBV19	TRBJ1-2
TGTGCCAGCAGCTTAGTACAGGGGGCATGGGAGCAGTTCTTC	CASSLVQGAWEQFF	TRBD1	.	TRBV7-6	TRBJ2-1
TGCGCCAGCAGCTTGGCGACGGGCGGGGGTTACAATGAGCAGTTCTTC	CASSLATGGGYNEQFF	TRBD2	.	TRBV5-1	TRBJ2-1
TGCGCCAGCAGCTTAGGAGGGAGGCAGGATGAAAAACTGTTTTTT	CASSLGGRQDEKLFF	.	.	TRBV5-1	TRBJ1-4
TGCGCCAGCAGTGCACTAGGAGCAGATACGCAGTATTTT	CASSALGADTQYF	.	.	TRBV10-1	TRBJ2-3
TGTGCCAGCAGCGCGGTGGGTGGGGACACTGAAGCTTTCTTT	CASSAVGGDTEAFF	.	.	TRBV9	TRBJ1-1
TGTGCCAGCAGCACCTACCCAGGGGACTATGGCTACACCTTC	CASSTYPGDYGYTF	.	.	TRBV7-9	TRBJ1-2
TGTGCCAGCAGCTCCAGTAGCGGGGGGGCGGTTTCAGATACGCAGTATTTT	CASSSSSGGAVSDTQYF	TRBD2	.	TRBV5-6	TRBJ2-3
TGTGCCAGCAGCCAAGTGGGACAGGGGATCGGCGAGCAGTACTTC	CASSQVGQGIGEQYF	TRBD1	.	TRBV4-2	TRBJ2-7
TGTGCCAGCAGCTTAGGCGGCGGTGGAGCGGGGCAAATCTACGAGCAGTACTTC	CASSLGGGGAGQIYEQYF	TRBD2	.	TRBV7-6	TRBJ2-7
TGTGCCAGCTCACCAGAGACAGGGAGGATGTTAGCCAAAAACATTCAGTACTTC	CASSPETGRMLAKNIQYF	.	.	TRBV18	TRBJ2-4
TGTGCCTGGAGTACGGACAGGGCCTACGAGCAGTACTTC	CAWSTDRAYEQYF	TRBD1	.	TRBV30	TRBJ2-7
TGTGCCAGCACATGGGAAGGGAGGTACGCTGAAGCTTTCTTT	CASTWEGRYAEAFF	.	.	TRBV25-1	TRBJ1-1
TGTGCCAGCAGTTTATTGCAGGGGAGACGCTCCTACAATGAGCAGTTCTTC	CASSLLQGRRSYNEQFF	.	.	TRBV28	TRBJ2-1
TGTGCCAGCAGTCGGGGTCGGATCGGTGAGCAGTTCTTC	CASSRGRIGEQFF	.	.	TRBV11-2	TRBJ2-1